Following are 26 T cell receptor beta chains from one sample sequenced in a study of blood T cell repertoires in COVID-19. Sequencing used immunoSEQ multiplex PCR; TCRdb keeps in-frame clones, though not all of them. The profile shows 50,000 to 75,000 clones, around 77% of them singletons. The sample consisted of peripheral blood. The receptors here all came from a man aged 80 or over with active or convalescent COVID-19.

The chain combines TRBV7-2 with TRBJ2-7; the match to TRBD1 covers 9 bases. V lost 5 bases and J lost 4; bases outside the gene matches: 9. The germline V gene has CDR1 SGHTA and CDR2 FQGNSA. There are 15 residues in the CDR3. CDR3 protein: CASSQKTGGGYEQYF. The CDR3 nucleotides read TGTGCCAGCAGCCAGAAGACAGGGGGAGGGTACGAGCAGTACTTC.

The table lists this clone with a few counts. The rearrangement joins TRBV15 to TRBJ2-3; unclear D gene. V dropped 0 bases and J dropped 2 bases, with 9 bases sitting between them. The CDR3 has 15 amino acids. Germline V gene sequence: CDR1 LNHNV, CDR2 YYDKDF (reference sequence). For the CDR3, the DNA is TGTGCCACCAGCAGAGAAAGAACATACACAGATACGCAGTATTTT. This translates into CATSRERTYTDTQYF.

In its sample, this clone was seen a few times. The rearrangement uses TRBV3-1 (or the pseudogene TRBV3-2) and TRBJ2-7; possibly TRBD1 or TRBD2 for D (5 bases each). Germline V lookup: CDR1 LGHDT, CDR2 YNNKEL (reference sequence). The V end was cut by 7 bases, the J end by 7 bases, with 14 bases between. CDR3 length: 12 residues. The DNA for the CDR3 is TGTGCCAGCACCCAGGGCGGGTTAGAGCAGTACTTC. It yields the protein CASTQGGLEQYF.

In nucleotides, the CDR3 is TGTGCCAGTGAAGGGACAGGGGCGAGAGGCTACACCTTC. This gives the protein CASEGTGARGYTF. The chain combines TRBV19 with TRBJ1-2, with TRBD1 matching 10 bases. This CDR3 is built from 13 residues. CDR1 and CDR2 (germline): LNHDA, SQIVND (reference sequence). The trim removed 8 bases at V and 8 bases at J, leaving 8 bases unmatched.

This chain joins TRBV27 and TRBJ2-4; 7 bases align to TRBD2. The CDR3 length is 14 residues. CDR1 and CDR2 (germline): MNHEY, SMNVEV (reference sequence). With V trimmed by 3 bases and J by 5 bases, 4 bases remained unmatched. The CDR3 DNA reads TGTGCCAGCAGTTTCATGGGGGGGGAAAACATTCAGTACTTC. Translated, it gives CASSFMGGENIQYF.

The CDR3 DNA follows: TGTGCCAGCAAGAGAAAAGTTGAGCCGGGTACCGGGGAGCTGTTTTTT. Translated: CASKRKVEPGTGELFF. This chain joins TRBV9 and TRBJ2-2; D unresolved. Deletions cut 6 bases from V and 5 bases from J, with 20 bases between. The CDR3 spans 16 residues. Germline V lookup: CDR1 SGDLS, CDR2 YYNGEE. The full variable domain, with the rest looked up from reference TRBV9 and TRBJ2-2, is DSGVTQTPKHLITATGQRVTLRCSPRSGDLSVYWYQQSLDQGLQFLIQYYNGEERAKGNILERFSAQQFPDLHSELNLSSLELGDSALYFCASKRKVEPGTGELFFGEGSRLTVL.

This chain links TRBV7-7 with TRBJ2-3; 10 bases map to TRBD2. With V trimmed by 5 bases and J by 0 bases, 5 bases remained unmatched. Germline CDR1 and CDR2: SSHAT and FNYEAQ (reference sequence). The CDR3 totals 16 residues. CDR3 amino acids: CASSLGLAESTDTQYF. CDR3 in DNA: TGTGCCAGCAGCCTTGGACTAGCGGAGAGCACAGATACGCAGTATTTT.

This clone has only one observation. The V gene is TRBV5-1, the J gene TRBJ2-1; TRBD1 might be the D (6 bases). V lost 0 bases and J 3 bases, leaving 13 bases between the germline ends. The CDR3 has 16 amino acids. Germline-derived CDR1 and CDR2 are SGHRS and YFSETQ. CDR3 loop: CASSLAGDTHYNEQFF. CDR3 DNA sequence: TGCGCCAGCAGCTTGGCCGGGGACACTCACTACAATGAGCAGTTCTTC.

In DNA form, the CDR3 reads TGCGCCAGCAGCCAAGATAGGCCGGACAGCTCTGGGGCCAACGTCCTGACTTTC. As protein: CASSQDRPDSSGANVLTF. This rearrangement joins TRBV4-1 to TRBJ2-6; possibly TRBD1 for D (6 bases). From germline, CDR1 is MGHRA and CDR2 YSYEKL. V lost 0 bases and J lost 0, with 12 bases in between. This CDR3 comprises 18 residues.

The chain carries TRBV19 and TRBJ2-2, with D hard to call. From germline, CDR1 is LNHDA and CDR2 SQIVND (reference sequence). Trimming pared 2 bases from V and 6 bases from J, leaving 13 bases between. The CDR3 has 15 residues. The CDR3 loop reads CASSIMSGLAGELFF. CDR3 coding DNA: TGTGCCAGTAGTATAATGTCAGGCTTGGCCGGGGAGCTGTTTTTT.

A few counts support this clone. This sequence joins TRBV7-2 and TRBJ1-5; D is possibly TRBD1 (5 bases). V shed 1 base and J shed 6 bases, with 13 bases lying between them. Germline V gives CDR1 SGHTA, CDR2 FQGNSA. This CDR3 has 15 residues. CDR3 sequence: CASSLDWGVSQPQHF. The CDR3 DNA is TGTGCCAGCAGCTTAGATTGGGGGGTGAGTCAGCCCCAGCATTTT. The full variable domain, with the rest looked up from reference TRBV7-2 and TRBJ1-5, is GAGVSQSPSNKVTEKGKDVELRCDPISGHTALYWYRQSLGQGLEFLIYFQGNSAPDKSGLPSDRFSAERTGGSVSTLTIQRTQQEDSAVYLCASSLDWGVSQPQHFGDGTRLSIL.

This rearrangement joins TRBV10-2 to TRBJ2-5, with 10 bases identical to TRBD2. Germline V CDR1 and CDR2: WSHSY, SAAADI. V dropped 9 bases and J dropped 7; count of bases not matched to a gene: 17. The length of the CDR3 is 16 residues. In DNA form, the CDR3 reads TGCGCCAGTGGGTCCCGGCTCGGGACTAGCGTGGTGACCCAGTACTTC. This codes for CASGSRLGTSVVTQYF.

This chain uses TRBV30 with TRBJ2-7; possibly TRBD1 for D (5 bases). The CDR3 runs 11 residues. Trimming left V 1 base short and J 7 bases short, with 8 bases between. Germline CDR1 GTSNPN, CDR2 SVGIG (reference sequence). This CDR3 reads CAWSGAGEQYF. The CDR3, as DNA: TGTGCCTGGAGTGGTGCAGGGGAGCAGTACTTC.

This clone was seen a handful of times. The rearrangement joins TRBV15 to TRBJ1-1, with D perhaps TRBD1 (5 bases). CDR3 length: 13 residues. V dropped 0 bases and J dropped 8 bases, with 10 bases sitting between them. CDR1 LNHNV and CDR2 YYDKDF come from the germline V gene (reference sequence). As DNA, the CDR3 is TGTGCCACCAGCAGAGATCAACACAGGGAAGCTTTCTTT. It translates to CATSRDQHREAFF.

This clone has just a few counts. The CDR3 sequence is CASSLRQGGILNQYF. The CDR3 nucleotides are TGTGCCAGCTCACTAAGACAGGGGGGGATCCTGAATCAGTACTTC. This rearrangement joins TRBV18 to TRBJ2-4; 9 bases agree with TRBD1. J was trimmed by 12 bases and V by 4 bases; bases with no gene match: 13. Germline CDR1 reads KGHSH; CDR2 reads LQKENI. This CDR3 is 15 amino acids long. The whole variable domain, remainder taken from reference TRBV18 and TRBJ2-4, is NAGVMQNPRHLVRRRGQEARLRCSPMKGHSHVYWYRQLPEEGLKFMVYLQKENIIDESGMPKERFSAEFPKEGPSILRIQQVVRGDSAAYFCASSLRQGGILNQYFGAGTRLSVL.

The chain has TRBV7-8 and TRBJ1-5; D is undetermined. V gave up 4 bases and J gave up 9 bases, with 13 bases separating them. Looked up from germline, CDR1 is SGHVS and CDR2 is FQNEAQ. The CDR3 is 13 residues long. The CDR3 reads CASSSDVGWPQHF. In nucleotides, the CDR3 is TGTGCCAGCAGCTCAGATGTCGGGTGGCCCCAGCATTTT.

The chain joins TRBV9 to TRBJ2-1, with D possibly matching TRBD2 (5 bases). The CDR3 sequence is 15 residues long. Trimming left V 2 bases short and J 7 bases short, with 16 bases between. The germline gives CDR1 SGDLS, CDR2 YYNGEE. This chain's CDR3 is CASSVGSPSLNEQFF. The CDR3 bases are TGTGCCAGCAGCGTTGGGAGTCCCTCTCTTAATGAGCAGTTCTTC.

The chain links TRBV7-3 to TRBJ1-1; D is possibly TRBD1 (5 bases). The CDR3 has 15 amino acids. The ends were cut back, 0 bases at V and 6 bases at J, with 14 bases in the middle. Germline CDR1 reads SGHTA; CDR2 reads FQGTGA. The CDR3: CASSLTGHPGSEAFF. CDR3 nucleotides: TGTGCCAGCAGCTTAACGGGGCACCCGGGCTCTGAAGCTTTCTTT.

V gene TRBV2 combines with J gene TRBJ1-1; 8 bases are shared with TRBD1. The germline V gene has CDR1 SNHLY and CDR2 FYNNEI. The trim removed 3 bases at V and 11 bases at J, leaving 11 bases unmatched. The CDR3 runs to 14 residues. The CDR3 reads CASSEAGGGVGAFF. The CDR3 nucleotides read TGTGCCAGCAGTGAGGCAGGGGGCGGAGTGGGCGCTTTCTTT.

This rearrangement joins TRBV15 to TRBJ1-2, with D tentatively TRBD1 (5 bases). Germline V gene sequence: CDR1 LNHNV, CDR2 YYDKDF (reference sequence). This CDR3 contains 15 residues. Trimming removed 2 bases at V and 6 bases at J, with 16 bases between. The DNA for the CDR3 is TGTGCCACCAGCAGATCAGAGGACATATCCCATGGCTACACCTTC. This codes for CATSRSEDISHGYTF.

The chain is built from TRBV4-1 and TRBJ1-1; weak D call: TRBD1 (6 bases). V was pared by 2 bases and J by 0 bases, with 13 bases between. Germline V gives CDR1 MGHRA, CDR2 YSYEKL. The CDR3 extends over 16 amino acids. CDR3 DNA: TGCGCCAGCAGCCAATCGGACAGTGCATTGAACACTGAAGCTTTCTTT. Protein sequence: CASSQSDSALNTEAFF.

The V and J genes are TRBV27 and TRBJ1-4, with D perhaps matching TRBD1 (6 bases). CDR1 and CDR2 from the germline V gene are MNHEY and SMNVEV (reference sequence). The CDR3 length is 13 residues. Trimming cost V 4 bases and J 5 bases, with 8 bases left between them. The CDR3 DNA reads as TGTGCCAGCAGTTGGGGGCGGAATGAAAAACTGTTTTTT. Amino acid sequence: CASSWGRNEKLFF.

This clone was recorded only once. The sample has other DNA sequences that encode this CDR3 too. The CDR3 protein is CASSISRLNTEAFF. CDR3 DNA: TGTGCCAGTAGTATATCCCGACTTAACACTGAAGCTTTCTTT. This chain connects TRBV19 to TRBJ1-1; D remains ambiguous. Germline assignment: CDR1 LNHDA and CDR2 SQIVND (reference sequence). Trimming cost V 2 bases and J 2 bases, with 9 bases left between them. The CDR3 is 14 residues long.

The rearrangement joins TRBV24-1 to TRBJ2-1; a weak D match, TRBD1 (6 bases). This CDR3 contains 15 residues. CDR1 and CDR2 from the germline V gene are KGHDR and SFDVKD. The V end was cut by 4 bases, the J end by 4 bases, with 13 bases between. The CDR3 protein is CATSEAGTLYNEQFF. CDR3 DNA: TGTGCCACCAGTGAGGCCGGGACATTGTACAATGAGCAGTTCTTC.

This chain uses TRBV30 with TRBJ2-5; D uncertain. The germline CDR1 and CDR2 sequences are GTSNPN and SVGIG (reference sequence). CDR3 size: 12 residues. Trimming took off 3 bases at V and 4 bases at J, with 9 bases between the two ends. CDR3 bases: TGTGCCTGGAGGCTTAGCTCAGAGACCCAGTACTTC. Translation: CAWRLSSETQYF.

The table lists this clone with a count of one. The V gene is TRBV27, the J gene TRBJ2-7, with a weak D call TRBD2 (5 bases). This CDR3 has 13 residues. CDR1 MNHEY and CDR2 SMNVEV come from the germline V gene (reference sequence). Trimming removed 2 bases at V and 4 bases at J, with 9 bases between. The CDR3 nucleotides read TGTGCCAGCAGTTTAAGGAGGAATTACGAGCAGTACTTC. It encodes CASSLRRNYEQYF.